This passage covers 21 T cell receptor beta chains from one sample sequenced in a study of T-cell reconstitution after alpha-beta-depleted transplantation in children. It was with unique molecular identifiers that the TCRbeta library was prepared. TCRdb re-called the PCR reads through MiXCR, storing one row per CDR3 protein. The sample consists of roughly 100,000 distinct CDR3 sequences, roughly 7.1% of them appearing once. The sequencing here drew on PBMCs, taken before TCRalphabeta/CD19-depleted stem cell transplant. These receptors were collected from a boy aged 2-9 years with acute lymphoblastic leukemia, due to receive a stem cell transplant.

This clonotype was observed at least ten times. J is TRBJ2-1 and V is TRBV3-1; 8 positions match TRBD2. CDR1 is LGHDT and CDR2 is YNNKEL in the germline V gene (reference sequence). The CDR3 sequence is 19 residues long. The ends lost 4 bases at V and 0 bases at J; junction bases unmatched: 14. CDR3 loop: CASSPTGGRGPSSYNEQFF. The CDR3 DNA is TGTGCCAGCAGCCCTACGGGGGGGCGGGGGCCAAGCTCCTACAATGAGCAGTTCTTC.

At least ten counts were recorded for this clonotype. The rearrangement joins TRBV9 to TRBJ2-5; D might be TRBD2 (6 bases). The CDR3 extends over 13 amino acids. V was pared by 0 bases and J by 4 bases, with 7 bases between. Germline V gives CDR1 SGDLS, CDR2 YYNGEE. The CDR3 DNA follows: TGTGCCAGCAGCGTAGACGGGGGAGAGACCCAGTACTTC. This sequence encodes CASSVDGGETQYF.

CDR3 protein: CSARTSGPGHYGYTF. DNA for the CDR3: TGCAGTGCTAGAACAAGCGGCCCTGGACACTATGGCTACACCTTC. The chain carries TRBV20-1 and TRBJ1-2; D is unresolved. The V gene's germline CDR1 is DFQATT and CDR2 SNEGSKA (reference sequence). The germline V and J ends were trimmed by 2 bases and 3 bases, with 16 bases remaining between them. The CDR3 contains 15 residues.

This clonotype was seen ten or more times. The genes are TRBV21-1 and TRBJ1-4. TRBV21-1 is an annotated pseudogene. The CDR3 runs 13 residues. The CDR3 sequence is CASPEGGPEKLFF. DNA for the CDR3: TGTGCCAGTCCGGAAGGAGGGCCTGAAAAACTGTTTTTT.

The sample holds a few counts of this clonotype. V and J are TRBV7-8 and TRBJ1-2, with D uncertain. CDR1 is SGHVS, CDR2 FQNEAQ, per germline. V gave up 1 base and J gave up 5 bases, with 11 bases separating them. CDR3 length equals 14 residues. CDR3 sequence (DNA): TGTGCCAGCAGCTTAGACAGCCCGAAGTATGGCTACACCTTC. Protein sequence: CASSLDSPKYGYTF.

This clonotype was observed many times. V usage is TRBV28 and J usage is TRBJ1-4, with 8 bases lining up with TRBD1. After removal of 4 bases from V and 8 bases from J, the junction contained 9 bases not matched to a gene. There are 15 residues in the CDR3. Germline values: CDR1 MDHEN, CDR2 SYDVKM. This CDR3 reads CASSSSGGVGEKLFF. CDR3 DNA sequence: TGTGCCAGCAGTTCGTCAGGGGGCGTAGGAGAAAAACTGTTTTTT.

The chain links TRBV12-3 or TRBV12-4 to TRBJ2-2, with a weak D call TRBD1 (6 bases). Trimming shortened V by 1 base and J by 5 bases, and 14 bases separated the two germline ends. CDR3 length equals 16 residues. This CDR3 is CASSLDLGAGTGELFF. The CDR3, as DNA: TGTGCCAGCAGTTTAGATCTGGGGGCAGGGACCGGGGAGCTGTTTTTT.

This clonotype was found a few times. The rearrangement links TRBV7-8 to TRBJ2-7; TRBD2 might be the D (6 bases). CDR1 SGHVS and CDR2 FQNEAQ come from the germline V gene. Trimming removed 7 bases from V and 7 bases from J, with 17 bases in between. The CDR3 extends over 13 amino acids. CDR3 DNA: TGTGCCAGCATCCAACAGCCGGAGGGGGAGCAGTACTTC. This translates into CASIQQPEGEQYF.

V usage is TRBV24-1 and J usage is TRBJ1-5; no firm D call. Germline V CDR1 and CDR2: KGHDR, SFDVKD. V was cut by 0 bases and J by 5 bases, with 7 bases left in between. The CDR3 consists of 14 residues. The CDR3 loop is CATSDLDGDQPQHF. CDR3 sequence (DNA): TGTGCCACCAGTGATTTGGACGGGGATCAGCCCCAGCATTTT.

This clonotype was counted a few times. The CDR3 DNA is TGTGCCAGCAGGACAGGGGGCCTGGGGGGGACTGAAGCTTTCTTT. Amino acids: CASRTGGLGGTEAFF. The V and J genes are TRBV25-1 and TRBJ1-1, with 10 bases that match TRBD1. Germline CDR1 is MGHDK and CDR2 is SYGVNS. After removal of 6 bases from V and 5 bases from J, the junction contained 9 bases not matched to a gene. The CDR3 spans 15 residues.

The rearrangement joins TRBV19 to TRBJ2-7; D call uncertain. The V and J ends lost 3 bases and 4 bases respectively, with 4 bases between them. The CDR3 has 11 amino acids. The germline gives CDR1 LNHDA, CDR2 SQIVND (reference sequence). The DNA of the CDR3 is TGTGCCAGTAGTATTGGTTACGAGCAGTACTTC. Translating gives CASSIGYEQYF.

The chain carries TRBV9 and TRBJ1-3, with a possible D match to TRBD1 (5 bases). CDR3 length: 14 residues. CDR1 SGDLS and CDR2 YYNGEE come from the germline V gene. V was trimmed by 4 bases and J by 3 bases, leaving 11 bases between them. DNA for the CDR3: TGTGCCAGCAGCCCCGGGGGGGGTGGAAACACCATATATTTT. This sequence encodes CASSPGGGGNTIYF. Full variable domain (outside the CDR3, taken from reference TRBV9 and TRBJ1-3): DSGVTQTPKHLITATGQRVTLRCSPRSGDLSVYWYQQSLDQGLQFLIQYYNGEERAKGNILERFSAQQFPDLHSELNLSSLELGDSALYFCASSPGGGGNTIYFGEGSWLTVV.

The chain employs TRBV3-1 and TRBJ2-1; TRBD2 matches 8 bases. Germline V gene sequence: CDR1 LGHDT, CDR2 YNNKEL (reference sequence). V lost 11 bases to trimming and J lost 0 bases; unmatched junction nucleotides: 15. This CDR3 comprises 17 residues. This CDR3 is CASTQEVGLGSYNEQFF. DNA for the CDR3: TGTGCCTCCACCCAAGAAGTGGGACTAGGCTCCTACAATGAGCAGTTCTTC.

This clonotype was recorded many times. This chain joins TRBV20-1 and TRBJ2-1, with D tentatively TRBD1 or TRBD2 (5 bases each). Germline loops: CDR1 DFQATT, CDR2 SNEGSKA (reference sequence). V lost 6 bases, J lost 1 base, and 16 bases lay in between. The CDR3 loop spans 15 amino acids. The CDR3, as DNA: TGCAGTGCGGCGACCGGGGCTACTTCCTACAATGAGCAGTTCTTC. Encoded protein: CSAATGATSYNEQFF.

This clonotype has a count of ten or more. This chain connects TRBV5-1 to TRBJ2-2; 9 nucleotides line up with TRBD2. Trimming cost V 4 bases and J 3 bases; bases outside gene matches: 13. The germline V gene encodes CDR1 SGHRS and CDR2 YFSETQ. The CDR3 has 18 amino acids. The CDR3 sequence: CASSRITLAGQYTGELFF. DNA for the CDR3: TGCGCCAGCAGCCGAATTACTCTAGCGGGGCAGTACACCGGGGAGCTGTTTTTT.

This clonotype was detected ten times or more. J is TRBJ1-1 and V is TRBV12-3 or TRBV12-4; tentatively, D is TRBD1 (6 bases). Trimming took 8 bases from V and 10 from J, leaving 20 bases between them. The length of the CDR3 is 13 residues. In nucleotides, the CDR3 is TGTGCCAGCCGGAAAAACAGGGATTCGGTAGCTTTCTTT. Amino acids: CASRKNRDSVAFF.

Ten or more counts support this clonotype. The chain has TRBV20-1 and TRBJ2-7; D possibly corresponds to TRBD2 (5 bases). Germline V CDR1 and CDR2: DFQATT, SNEGSKA (reference sequence). Trimming removed 3 bases from V and 3 bases from J, with 12 bases in between. The CDR3 extends over 13 amino acids. This chain's CDR3 is CSARGDYDYEQYF. In nucleotides, the CDR3 is TGCAGTGCTAGGGGAGACTACGACTACGAGCAGTACTTC.

This clonotype turned up a few times. The chain employs TRBV11-1 and TRBJ2-6; D remains ambiguous. Germline CDR1 and CDR2: SGHAT and FQDESV (reference sequence). The CDR3 length is 16 residues. Trimming removed 5 bases at V and 0 bases at J, with 11 bases between. CDR3 residues: CASSPRTDSGANVLTF. DNA for the CDR3: TGTGCCAGCAGCCCCCGGACCGACTCTGGGGCCAACGTCCTGACTTTC.

The rearrangement joins TRBV12-3 or TRBV12-4 to TRBJ2-7, with 7 bases identical to TRBD1. Trimming at V came to 4 bases and at J to 4 bases, leaving 7 bases not matched to a gene. This CDR3 contains 14 residues. The DNA for the CDR3 is TGTGCCAGCAGTTCTCCGGTCAGGGGGTACGAGCAGTACTTC. It translates to CASSSPVRGYEQYF.

The chain recombines TRBV3-1 with TRBJ2-1; 10 bases map to TRBD2. Looked up from germline, CDR1 is LGHDT and CDR2 is YNNKEL (reference sequence). V dropped 0 bases and J dropped 15; count of bases not matched to a gene: 11. The CDR3 is 15 residues long. The CDR3 sequence: CASSQEALAGEGRFF. The CDR3 DNA follows: TGTGCCAGCAGCCAAGAAGCGCTAGCGGGGGAGGGGCGGTTCTTC.

This clonotype was counted at least ten times. This chain links TRBV7-2 with TRBJ2-7; 8 positions agree with TRBD1. The CDR3 totals 13 residues. V gave up 4 bases and J gave up 3 bases; unmatched junction bases: 2. In germline, CDR1 is SGHTA, CDR2 FQGNSA. CDR3 amino acids: CASSSGTGYEQYF. CDR3 sequence (DNA): TGTGCCAGCAGCTCCGGGACAGGCTACGAGCAGTACTTC.